The source of this TCR beta chain is a study of prognosis after radiotherapy for stage I lung cancer. General study findings and limits: Lower values of Shannon entropy after stereotactic body radiation therapy were seen in patients who developed distant metastases. After stereotactic body radiation therapy, median unique TCR clones were roughly 6,500, down from about 9,500.

It was by two-round multiplex PCR that TCR beta CDR3 was amplified from genomic DNA. Primers specific to each TRBV and TRBJ gene were used in first-round PCR. One entry per CDR3 protein, called by TCRdb with MiXCR from the multiplex PCR reads. This sample yields around 20,000 distinct CDR3 sequences, of which 45% to 70% are seen a single time; roughly 27% belongs to the top ten. The germline V and J ends were trimmed by 2 bases and 3 bases, with 8 bases remaining between them. The CDR3 sequence is 13 residues long. The V gene's germline CDR1 is MDHEN and CDR2 SYDVKM. This clonotype was counted ten times or more. The antigen remains undetermined.

This sequence was found in a donor aged 50 or older with non-small cell lung cancer. The sample was PBMCs, taken before or after stereotactic body radiation therapy (not recorded which). This rearrangement joins TRBV28 to TRBJ2-7; D is ambiguous. The CDR3 sequence: CASSLTDLYEQYF. The CDR3 bases are TGTGCCAGCAGTTTAACGGACCTCTACGAGCAGTACTTC.